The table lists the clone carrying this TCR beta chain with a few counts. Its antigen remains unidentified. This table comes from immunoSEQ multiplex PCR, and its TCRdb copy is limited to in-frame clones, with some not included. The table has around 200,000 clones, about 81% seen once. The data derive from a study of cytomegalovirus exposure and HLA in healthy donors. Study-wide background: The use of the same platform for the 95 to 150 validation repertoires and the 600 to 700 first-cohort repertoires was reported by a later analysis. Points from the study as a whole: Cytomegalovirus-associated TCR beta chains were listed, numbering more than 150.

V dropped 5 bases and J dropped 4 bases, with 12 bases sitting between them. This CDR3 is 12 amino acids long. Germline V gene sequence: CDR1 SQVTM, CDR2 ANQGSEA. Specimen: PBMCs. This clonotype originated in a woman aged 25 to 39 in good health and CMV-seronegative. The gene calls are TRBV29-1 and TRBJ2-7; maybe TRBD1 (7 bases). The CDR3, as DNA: TGCAGCGTTACGACAGGGAGGTACGAGCAGTACTTC. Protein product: CSVTTGRYEQYF.